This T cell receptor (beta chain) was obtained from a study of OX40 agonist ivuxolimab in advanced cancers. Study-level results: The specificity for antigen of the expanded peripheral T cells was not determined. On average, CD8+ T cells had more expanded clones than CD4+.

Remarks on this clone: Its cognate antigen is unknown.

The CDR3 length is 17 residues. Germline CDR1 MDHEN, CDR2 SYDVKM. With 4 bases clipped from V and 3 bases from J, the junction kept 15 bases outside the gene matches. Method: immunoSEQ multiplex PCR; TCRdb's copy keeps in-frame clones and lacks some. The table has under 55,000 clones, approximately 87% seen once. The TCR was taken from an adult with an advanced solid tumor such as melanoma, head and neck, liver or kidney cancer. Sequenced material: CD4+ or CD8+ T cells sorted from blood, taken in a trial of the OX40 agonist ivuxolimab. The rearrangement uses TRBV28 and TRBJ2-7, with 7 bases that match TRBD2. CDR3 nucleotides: TGTGCCAGCAGTTCCCGTATTGGACGGGGAGGGAGCTACGAGCAGTACTTC. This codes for CASSSRIGRGGSYEQYF.